This T cell receptor beta chain was sequenced during a study of graft-versus-host responses after intestinal transplantation (dated by TCRdb to the early 2020s). Notes on the research overall: Recipients received multivisceral, liver-intestinal, or isolated intestinal transplants. All recipients received anti-thymocyte globulin induction followed by maintenance tacrolimus and steroids for about three years. Graft-versus-host and host-versus-graft alloreactive T cell clones were tracked in the graft, circulation and bone marrow after intestinal transplantation using bulk TCR-beta CDR3 sequencing. To identify alloreactive clones, pre-transplant mixed lymphocyte reaction products were sequenced and then compared with unstimulated pre-transplant donor and recipient T cells. Of the roughly 24 intestinal transplant recipients enrolled in the cohort, one of whom was a retransplant, a few patients without pretransplant specimens were excluded. A peak of at least 4% donor T cells among recipient peripheral blood mononuclear cells was the definition used for donor T cell macrochimerism. Samples from a few later patients were sequenced in-house on an Illumina MiSeq with MiXCR processing rather than by the commercial service.

This clone has only a few counts. The target of this receptor is not known. Per-base quality was not reported, and no clone a single base away is much larger than it. The library was built by means of the immunoSEQ multiplex PCR assay. For most patients, genomic DNA was isolated using the Qiagen DNeasy Blood and Tissue Kit and was shipped frozen to Adaptive Biotechnologies for TCR sequencing. For most patients, high-throughput TCR-beta CDR3 sequencing of genomic DNA was performed by Adaptive Biotechnologies. For the original study's pipeline: Adaptive's ImmunoSEQ software was the source of the TCR sequencing data for 15 to 20 patients, while a few other patients were processed with MiXCR and VDJtools. To correct CD4 versus CD8 sorting errors, sequences present in both subsets at a frequency ratio below 5:1 were removed. CDR3 nucleotide sequences shared by donor and recipient were removed because the origin of these sequences could not be assigned. To count as alloreactive, a clone needed at least 2-fold expansion over unstimulated cells and a minimum CFSE-low frequency of 0.002% (template counts) or 0.001% (read counts). Clones were considered mappable if detected in sequenced pre-transplant spleen, lymph node, or MLR CFSE-low populations of the donor or recipient. Cumulative frequency of alloreactive clones was calculated as a percentage of all sequences weighted by copy number. The immuneACCESS repertoire file appears here via TCRdb, limited to in-frame rearrangements. These files lack a portion of the clones; in checked studies, under half of the deficit traces to unresolved V genes, and the cause of the others is not known. V and J calls and clone size follow that table, whereas D and trimming were derived from the DNA. Here the sample has about 98,000 clones; roughly 80% occur a single time. The ten largest clones add up to 15% to 20% of the sample.

Overall study results and their limits: GvH clones turned up in recipient bone marrow, with some appearing earlier in ileal mucosa or blood, a pattern consistent with an intestinal mucosal origin. The relatively low number and heterogeneity of intestinal transplant patients limited the conclusions. In the allografts of patients with donor T cell macrochimerism, GvH to HvG T cell clonal ratios were high. Early after transplant, peak levels of circulating GvH clones were found to be associated with declines in HvG clones.

There are 15 amino acids in the CDR3, from cysteine to phenylalanine inclusive. The kept DNA is CDR3 alone, 45 bases in frame from the first base. CDR1 SGHAT and CDR2 FQNNGV were looked up in the germline V gene. Between the V and J ends, shortened by 4 bases and 3 bases respectively, the junction contains 15 bases. Explained via the paper, the time point label denotes: cells obtained before transplantation from donor or recipient. CD3+CD4+ and CD3+CD8+ populations were FACS-sorted from unstimulated pre-transplant donor and recipient cells taken from spleen or lymph nodes. The chain was built from TRBV11-2 and TRBJ2-5, and possibly TRBD1, on 5 matching bases. This TCR was recovered from a human donor who received an intestinal transplant. The sequenced sample was unstimulated CD8+ T cells sorted from spleen or lymph node cells, obtained before intestinal transplant. The CDR3 protein: CASSYPWGIKETQYF. Read as DNA, the sequence is TGTGCCAGCAGCTACCCATGGGGCATCAAAGAGACCCAGTACTTC.